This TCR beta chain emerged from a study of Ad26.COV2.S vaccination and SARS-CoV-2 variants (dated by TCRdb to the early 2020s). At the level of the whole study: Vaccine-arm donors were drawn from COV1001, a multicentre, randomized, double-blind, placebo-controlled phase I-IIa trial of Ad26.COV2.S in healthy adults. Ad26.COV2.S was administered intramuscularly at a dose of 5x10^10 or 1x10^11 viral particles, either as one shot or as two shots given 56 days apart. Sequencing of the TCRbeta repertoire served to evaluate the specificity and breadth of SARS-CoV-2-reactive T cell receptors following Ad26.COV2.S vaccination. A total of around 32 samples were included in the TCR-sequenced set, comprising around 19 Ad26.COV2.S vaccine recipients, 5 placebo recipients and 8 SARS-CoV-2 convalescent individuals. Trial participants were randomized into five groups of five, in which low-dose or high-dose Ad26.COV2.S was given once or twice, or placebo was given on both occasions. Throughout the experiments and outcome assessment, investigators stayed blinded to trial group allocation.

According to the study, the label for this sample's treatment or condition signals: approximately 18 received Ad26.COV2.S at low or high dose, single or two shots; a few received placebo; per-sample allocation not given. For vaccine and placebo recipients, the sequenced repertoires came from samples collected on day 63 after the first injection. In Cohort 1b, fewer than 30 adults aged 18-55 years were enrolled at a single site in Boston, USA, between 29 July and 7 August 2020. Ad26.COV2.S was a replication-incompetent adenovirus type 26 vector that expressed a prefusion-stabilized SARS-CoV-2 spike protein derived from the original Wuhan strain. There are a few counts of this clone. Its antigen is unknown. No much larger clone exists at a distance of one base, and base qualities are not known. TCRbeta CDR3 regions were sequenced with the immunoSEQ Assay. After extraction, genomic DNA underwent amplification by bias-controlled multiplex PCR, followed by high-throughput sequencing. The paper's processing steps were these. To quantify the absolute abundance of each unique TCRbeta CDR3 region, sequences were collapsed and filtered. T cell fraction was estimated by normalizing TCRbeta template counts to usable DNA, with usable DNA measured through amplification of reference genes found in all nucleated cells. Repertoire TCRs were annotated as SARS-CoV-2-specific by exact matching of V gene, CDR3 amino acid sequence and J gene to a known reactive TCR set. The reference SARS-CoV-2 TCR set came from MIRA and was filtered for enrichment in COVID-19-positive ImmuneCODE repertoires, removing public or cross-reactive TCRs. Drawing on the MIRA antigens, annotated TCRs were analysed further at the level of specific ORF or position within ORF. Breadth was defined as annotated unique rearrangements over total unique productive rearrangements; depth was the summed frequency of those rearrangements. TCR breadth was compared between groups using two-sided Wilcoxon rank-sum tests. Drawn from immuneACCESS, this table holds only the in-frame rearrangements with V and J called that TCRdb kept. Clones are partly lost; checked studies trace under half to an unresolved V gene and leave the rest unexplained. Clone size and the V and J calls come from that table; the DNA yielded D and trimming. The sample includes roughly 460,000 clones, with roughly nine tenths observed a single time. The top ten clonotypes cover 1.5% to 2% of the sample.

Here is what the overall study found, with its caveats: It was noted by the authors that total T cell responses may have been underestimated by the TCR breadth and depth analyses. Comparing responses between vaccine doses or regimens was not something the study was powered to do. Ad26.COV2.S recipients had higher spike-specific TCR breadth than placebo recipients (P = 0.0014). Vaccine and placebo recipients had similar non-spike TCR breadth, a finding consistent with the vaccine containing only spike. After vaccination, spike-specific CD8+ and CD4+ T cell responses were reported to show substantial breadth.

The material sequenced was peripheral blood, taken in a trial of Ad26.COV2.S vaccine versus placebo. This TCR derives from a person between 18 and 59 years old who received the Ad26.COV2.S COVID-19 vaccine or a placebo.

The bases read TGTGCCAGCAGCCAAACAGGGGACCAAGAGACCCAGTACTTC. Its protein product is CASSQTGDQETQYF. The V gene is TRBV14 and the J gene is TRBJ2-5; the junction holds 7 bases that match TRBD1. The cysteine opens and the phenylalanine closes a CDR3 of 14 amino acids. The DNA shown is the 42-base CDR3, in frame from base 1. Compared with germline, V lacks 2 bases and J lacks 0 bases; bases without a gene match: 0. CDR1 and CDR2 were assigned from the germline V gene as SGHDN and FVKESK.